This T cell receptor (beta chain) derives from a study of blood T cell repertoires in COVID-19. On the study more broadly: COVID-19 samples, acute and convalescent, were from the United States, Italy and Spain. In each case, the material was cDNA or gDNA derived from T cells, B-cell-depleted T cells, or PBMCs.

Measured with immunoSEQ multiplex PCR; TCRdb has only the in-frame clones, and not every one. Of about 170,000 clones listed, over 70% are singletons. Germline assignment: CDR1 MNHEY and CDR2 SVGAGI. V lost 5 bases and J lost 6; bases outside the gene matches: 6. There are 15 residues in the CDR3. Adults between about 18 and 95 years of age took part from approximately 24 US areas. Clinical history reported by participants formed the basis on which cohorts were assigned. The source of this sequence is a woman in her forties or fifties in a cohort exposed to, infected with or recovered from COVID-19 (not recorded which). The chain is built from TRBV6-5 and TRBJ2-2; 10 bases are a match to TRBD1. The sample comprised PBMCs or T cells enriched from blood (not recorded which). CDR3 coding DNA: TGTGCCAGCAGTCCCGGGACAGGGGAACCCGGGGAGCTGTTTTTT. Translating it yields CASSPGTGEPGELFF.